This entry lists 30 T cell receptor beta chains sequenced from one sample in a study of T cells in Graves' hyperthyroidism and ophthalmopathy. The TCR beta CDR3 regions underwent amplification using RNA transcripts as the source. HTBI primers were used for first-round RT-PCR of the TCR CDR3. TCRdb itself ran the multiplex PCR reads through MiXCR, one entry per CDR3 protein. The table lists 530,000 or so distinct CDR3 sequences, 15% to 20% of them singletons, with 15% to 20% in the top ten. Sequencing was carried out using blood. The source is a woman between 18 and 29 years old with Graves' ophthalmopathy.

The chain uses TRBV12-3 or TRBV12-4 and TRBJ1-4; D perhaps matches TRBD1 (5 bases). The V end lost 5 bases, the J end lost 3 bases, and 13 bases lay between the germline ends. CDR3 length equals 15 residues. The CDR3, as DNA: TGTGCCAGCAGTCCCCCAGGGTGGGCTAATGAAAAACTGTTTTTT. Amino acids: CASSPPGWANEKLFF.

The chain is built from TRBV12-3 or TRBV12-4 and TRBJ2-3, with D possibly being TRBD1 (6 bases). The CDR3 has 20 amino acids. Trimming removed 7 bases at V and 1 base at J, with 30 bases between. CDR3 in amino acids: CASTIRRYQQGYTGTDTQYF. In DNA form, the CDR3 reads TGTGCCAGCACTATTAGGAGGTATCAACAGGGATATACTGGCACAGATACGCAGTATTTT.

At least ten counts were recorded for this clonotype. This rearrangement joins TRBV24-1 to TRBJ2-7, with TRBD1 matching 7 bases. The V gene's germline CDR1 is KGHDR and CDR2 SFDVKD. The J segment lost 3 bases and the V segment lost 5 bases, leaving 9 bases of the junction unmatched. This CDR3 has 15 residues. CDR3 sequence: CATSVDRDRHYEQYF. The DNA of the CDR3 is TGTGCCACCAGTGTCGACCGGGACAGACACTACGAGCAGTACTTC.

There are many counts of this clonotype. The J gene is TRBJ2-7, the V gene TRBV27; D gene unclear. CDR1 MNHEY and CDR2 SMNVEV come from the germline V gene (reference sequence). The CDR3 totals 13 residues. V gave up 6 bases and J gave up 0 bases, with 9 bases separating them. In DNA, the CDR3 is TGTGCCAGCAGCTATAGGAGCTCCTACGAGCAGTACTTC. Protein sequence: CASSYRSSYEQYF.

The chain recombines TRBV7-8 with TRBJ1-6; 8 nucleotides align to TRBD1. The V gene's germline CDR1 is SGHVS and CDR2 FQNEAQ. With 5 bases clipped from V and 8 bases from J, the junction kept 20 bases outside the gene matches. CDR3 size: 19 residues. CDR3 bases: TGTGCCAGCAGCGGTCGGTCCAAGCGTGGACAGGGTTCCTATTCACCCCTCCACTTT. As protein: CASSGRSKRGQGSYSPLHF. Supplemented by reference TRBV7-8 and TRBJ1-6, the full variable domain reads GAGVSQSPRYKVAKRGQDVALRCDPISGHVSLFWYQQALGQGPEFLTYFQNEAQLDKSGLPSDRFFAERPEGSVSTLKIQRTQQEDSAVYLCASSGRSKRGQGSYSPLHFGNGTRLTVT.

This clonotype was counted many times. CDR3 bases: TGTGCCAGCAGCCGAGGGGTCCCTGGGGAAAAACTGTTTTTT. Protein sequence: CASSRGVPGEKLFF. This sequence joins TRBV28 and TRBJ1-4, with a possible D match to TRBD1 (5 bases). The V gene's germline CDR1 is MDHEN and CDR2 SYDVKM. This CDR3 contains 14 residues. V lost 6 bases and J lost 8, with 16 bases in between.

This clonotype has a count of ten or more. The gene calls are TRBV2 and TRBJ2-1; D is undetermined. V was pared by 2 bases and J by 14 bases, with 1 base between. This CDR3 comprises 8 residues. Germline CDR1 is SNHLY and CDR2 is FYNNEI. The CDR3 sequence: CASSEKFF. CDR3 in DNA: TGTGCCAGCAGTGAAAAGTTCTTC.

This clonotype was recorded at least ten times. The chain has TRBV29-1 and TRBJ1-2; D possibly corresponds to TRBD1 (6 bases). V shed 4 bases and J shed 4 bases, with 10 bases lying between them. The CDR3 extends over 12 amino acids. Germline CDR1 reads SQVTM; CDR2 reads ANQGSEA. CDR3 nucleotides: TGCAGCGTTGTCAGGGGTTCCTATGGCTACACCTTC. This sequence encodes CSVVRGSYGYTF.

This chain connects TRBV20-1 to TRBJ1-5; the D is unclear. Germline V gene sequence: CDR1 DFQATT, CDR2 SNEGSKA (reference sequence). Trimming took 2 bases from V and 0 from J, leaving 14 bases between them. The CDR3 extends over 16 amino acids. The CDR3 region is CSARNRDWYSNQPQHF. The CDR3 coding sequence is TGCAGTGCTAGAAACCGGGATTGGTATAGCAATCAGCCCCAGCATTTT.

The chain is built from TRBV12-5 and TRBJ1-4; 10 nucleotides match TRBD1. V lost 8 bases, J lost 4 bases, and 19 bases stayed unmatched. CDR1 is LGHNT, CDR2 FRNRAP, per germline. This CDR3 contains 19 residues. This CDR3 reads CASRKDGDRGCEFNEKLFF. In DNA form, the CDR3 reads TGTGCTAGTCGAAAAGATGGGGACAGGGGTTGTGAGTTTAATGAAAAACTGTTTTTT.

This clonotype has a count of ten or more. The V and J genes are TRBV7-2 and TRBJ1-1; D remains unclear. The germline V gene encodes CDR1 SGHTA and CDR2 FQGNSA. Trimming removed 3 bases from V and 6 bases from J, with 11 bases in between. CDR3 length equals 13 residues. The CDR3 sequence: CASSFDPGAEAFF. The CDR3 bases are TGTGCCAGCAGCTTTGATCCCGGCGCTGAAGCTTTCTTT.

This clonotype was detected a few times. The DNA for the CDR3 is TGCGCCAGCAGCTCCCAGGGGTGGGGCTCTGGGGCCAACGTCCTGACTTTC. Translating gives CASSSQGWGSGANVLTF. This chain links TRBV5-1 with TRBJ2-6; D is possibly TRBD1 (6 bases). Trimming stripped 3 bases from V and 0 bases from J, with 13 bases between. CDR1 is SGHRS and CDR2 is YFSETQ in the germline V gene. This CDR3 contains 17 residues.

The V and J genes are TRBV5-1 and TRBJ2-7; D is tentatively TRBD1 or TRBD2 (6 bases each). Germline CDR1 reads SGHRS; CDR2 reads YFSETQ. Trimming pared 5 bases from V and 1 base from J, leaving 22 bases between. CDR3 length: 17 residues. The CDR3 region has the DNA TGCGCCAGCAGTCCGCCGGAGGGGGAGGCGCAGTCCTACGAGCAGTACTTC. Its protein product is CASSPPEGEAQSYEQYF.

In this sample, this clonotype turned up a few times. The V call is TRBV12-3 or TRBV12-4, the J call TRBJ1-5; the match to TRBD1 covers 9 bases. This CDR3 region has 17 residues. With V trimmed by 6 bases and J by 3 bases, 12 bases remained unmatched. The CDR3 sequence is CASSPSTGGLINQPQHF. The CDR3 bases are TGTGCCAGCAGCCCCTCGACAGGGGGTTTAATCAATCAGCCCCAGCATTTT.

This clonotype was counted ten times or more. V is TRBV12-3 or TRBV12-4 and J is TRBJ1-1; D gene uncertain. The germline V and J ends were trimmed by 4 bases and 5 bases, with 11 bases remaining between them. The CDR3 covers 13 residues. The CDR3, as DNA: TGTGCCAGCAGTTCACGGAGGAATACTGAAGCTTTCTTT. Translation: CASSSRRNTEAFF.

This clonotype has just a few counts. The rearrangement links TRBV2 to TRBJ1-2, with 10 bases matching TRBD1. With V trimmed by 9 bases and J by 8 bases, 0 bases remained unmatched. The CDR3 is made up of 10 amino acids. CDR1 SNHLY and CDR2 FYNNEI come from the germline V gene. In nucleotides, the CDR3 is TGTGCCAGGACAGGGGGCGGCTACACCTTC. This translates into CARTGGGYTF.

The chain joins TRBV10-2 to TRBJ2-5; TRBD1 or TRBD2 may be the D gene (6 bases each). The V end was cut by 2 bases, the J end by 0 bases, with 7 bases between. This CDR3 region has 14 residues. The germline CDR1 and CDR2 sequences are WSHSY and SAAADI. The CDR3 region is CASSERGDQETQYF. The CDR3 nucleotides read TGCGCCAGCAGTGAGAGGGGGGACCAAGAGACCCAGTACTTC.

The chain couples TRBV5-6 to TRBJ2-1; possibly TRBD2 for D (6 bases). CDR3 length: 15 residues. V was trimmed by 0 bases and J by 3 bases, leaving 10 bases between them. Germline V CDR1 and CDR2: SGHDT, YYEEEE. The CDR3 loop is CASSLEGRNYNEQFF. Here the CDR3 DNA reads TGTGCCAGCAGCTTGGAGGGGAGGAACTACAATGAGCAGTTCTTC. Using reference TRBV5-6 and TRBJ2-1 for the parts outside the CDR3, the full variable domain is DAGVTQSPTHLIKTRGQQVTLRCSPKSGHDTVSWYQQALGQGPQFIFQYYEEEERQRGNFPDRFSGHQFPNYSSELNVNALLLGDSALYLCASSLEGRNYNEQFFGPGTRLTVL.

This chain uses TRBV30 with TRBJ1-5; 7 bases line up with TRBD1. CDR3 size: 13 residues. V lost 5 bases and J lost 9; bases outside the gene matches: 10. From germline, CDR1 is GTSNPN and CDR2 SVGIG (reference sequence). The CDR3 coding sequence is TGTGCCTGGGATCAGGGGGACGGAGGGCCCCAGCATTTT. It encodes CAWDQGDGGPQHF.

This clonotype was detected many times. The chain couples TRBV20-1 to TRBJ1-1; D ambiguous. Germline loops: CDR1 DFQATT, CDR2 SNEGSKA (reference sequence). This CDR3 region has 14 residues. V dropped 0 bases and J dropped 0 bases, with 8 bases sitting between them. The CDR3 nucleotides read TGCAGTGCTAGAGATGGGCAGCTGAACACTGAAGCTTTCTTT. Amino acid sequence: CSARDGQLNTEAFF.

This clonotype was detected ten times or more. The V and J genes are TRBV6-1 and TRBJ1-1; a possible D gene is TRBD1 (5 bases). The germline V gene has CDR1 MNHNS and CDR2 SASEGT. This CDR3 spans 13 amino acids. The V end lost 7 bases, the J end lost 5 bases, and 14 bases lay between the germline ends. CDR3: CASKWGSYTEAFF. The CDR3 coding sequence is TGTGCCAGCAAATGGGGCAGCTATACTGAAGCTTTCTTT.

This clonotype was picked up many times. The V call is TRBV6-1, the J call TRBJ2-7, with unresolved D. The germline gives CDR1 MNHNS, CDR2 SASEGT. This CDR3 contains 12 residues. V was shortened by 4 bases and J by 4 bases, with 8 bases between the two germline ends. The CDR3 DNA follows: TGTGCCAGCAGTGTTCTCGGGTACGAGCAGTACTTC. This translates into CASSVLGYEQYF.

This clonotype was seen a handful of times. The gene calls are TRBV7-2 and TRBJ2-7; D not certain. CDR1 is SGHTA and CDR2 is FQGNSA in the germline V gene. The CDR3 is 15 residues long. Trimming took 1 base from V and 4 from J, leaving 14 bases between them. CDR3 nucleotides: TGTGCCAGCAGCTTAGATTGGACGGTGATTTACGAGCAGTACTTC. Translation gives CASSLDWTVIYEQYF.

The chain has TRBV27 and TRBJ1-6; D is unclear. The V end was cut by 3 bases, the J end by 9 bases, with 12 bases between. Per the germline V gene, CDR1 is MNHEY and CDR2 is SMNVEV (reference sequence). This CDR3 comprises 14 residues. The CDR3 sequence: CASSLRGITSPLHF. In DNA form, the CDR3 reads TGTGCCAGCAGTTTGCGGGGAATAACTTCACCCCTCCACTTT.

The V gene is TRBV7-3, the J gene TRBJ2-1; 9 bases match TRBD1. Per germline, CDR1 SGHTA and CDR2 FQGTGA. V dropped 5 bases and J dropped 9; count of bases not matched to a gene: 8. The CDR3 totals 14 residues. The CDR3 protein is CASSTRDRDGEQFF. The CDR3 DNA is TGTGCCAGCAGCACTCGGGACAGGGATGGTGAGCAGTTCTTC.

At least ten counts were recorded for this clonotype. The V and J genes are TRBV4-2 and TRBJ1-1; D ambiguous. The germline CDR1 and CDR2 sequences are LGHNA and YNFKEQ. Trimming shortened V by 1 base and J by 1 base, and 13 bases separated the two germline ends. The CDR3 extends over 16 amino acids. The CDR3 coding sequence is TGTGCCAGCAGCCAAGTCCTCTGGGCCCCGAACACTGAAGCTTTCTTT. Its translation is CASSQVLWAPNTEAFF.

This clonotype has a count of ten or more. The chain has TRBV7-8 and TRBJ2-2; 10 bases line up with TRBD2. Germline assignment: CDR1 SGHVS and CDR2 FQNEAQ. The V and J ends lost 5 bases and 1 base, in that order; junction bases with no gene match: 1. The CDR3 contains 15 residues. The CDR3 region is CASSRTSGNTGELFF. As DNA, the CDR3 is TGTGCCAGCAGCAGGACTAGCGGGAACACCGGGGAGCTGTTTTTT.

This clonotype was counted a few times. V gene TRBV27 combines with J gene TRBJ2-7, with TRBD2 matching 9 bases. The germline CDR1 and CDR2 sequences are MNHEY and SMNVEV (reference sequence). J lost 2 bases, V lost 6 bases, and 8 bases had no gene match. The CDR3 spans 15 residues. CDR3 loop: CASRPVTSGTYEQYF. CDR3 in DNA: TGTGCCAGCAGACCGGTGACTAGCGGTACCTACGAGCAGTACTTC.

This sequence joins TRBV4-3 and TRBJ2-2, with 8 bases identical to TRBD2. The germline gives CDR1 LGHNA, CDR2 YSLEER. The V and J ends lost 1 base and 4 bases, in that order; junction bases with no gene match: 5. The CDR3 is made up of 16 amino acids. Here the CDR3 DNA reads TGCGCCAGCAGCCAAGGGACTAGCATCGGCACCGGGGAGCTGTTTTTT. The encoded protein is CASSQGTSIGTGELFF.

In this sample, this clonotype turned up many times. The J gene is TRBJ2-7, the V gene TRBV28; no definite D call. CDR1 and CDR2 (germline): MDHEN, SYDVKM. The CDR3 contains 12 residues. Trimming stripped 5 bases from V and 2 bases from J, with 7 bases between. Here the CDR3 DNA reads TGTGCCAGCAGTCCCCCCACCTACGAGCAGTACTTC. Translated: CASSPPTYEQYF.